A single T cell receptor (beta chain) is shown here with its context. No antigen is known for it. The PCR contained 60 Vbeta and 13 Jbeta primers. Some clones are missing from TCRdb's copy, which holds only in-frame ones; the method was immunoSEQ multiplex PCR. The sample holds around 50,000 clones, roughly 83% seen once. This sample stems from a study of cytomegalovirus exposure and HLA in healthy donors. Study-wide results and limits: TCR beta V- and J-gene trimming, according to a later analysis, was linked to a missense DCLRE1C variant. The sole available immune exposure information was CMV serostatus.

The V and J ends lost 2 bases and 3 bases respectively, with 5 bases between them. Germline CDR1 LNHNV, CDR2 YYDKDF (reference sequence). The CDR3 is made up of 12 amino acids. Material for sequencing was PBMCs. V and J are TRBV15 and TRBJ2-7; D ambiguous. The TCR was taken from a man aged 25-45 years in good health and CMV-seronegative. The CDR3 here is CATSRPFYEQYF. CDR3 bases: TGTGCCACCAGCAGACCATTCTACGAGCAGTACTTC.